The rows below give T cell receptor beta chains drawn from one sample of a study of CD8 T cells in Susac syndrome. TCRdb independently ran MiXCR on the immunoSEQ multiplex PCR reads; one entry per CDR3 protein. The sample holds fewer than 300,000 distinct CDR3 sequences, 80% to 90% seen once. Material: CD8+ T cells from PBMCs. These receptors all come from a human donor with multiple sclerosis. Each CDR3 is given with its conserved first and last residue. D genes are given only for firm matches. The size entry is marked missing in some rows and otherwise reads once, few, many or a size class.

clone_size,d_call,v_call,j_call,cdr3_nt,cdr3_aa
.,.,TRBV27,TRBJ1-2,TGTGCCAGCAGTTCTTACGGACCCCTCCATGGCTACACCTTC,CASSSYGPLHGYTF
.,.,TRBV7-3,TRBJ2-2,TGTGCCAGCAGCTTCCCTAAGTCGTTTTTT,CASSFPKSFF
.,.,TRBV10-3,TRBJ2-3,TGTGCCATTGGAGCAGATACGCAGTATTTT,CAIGADTQYF
.,TRBD2,TRBV9,TRBJ2-1,TGTGCCAGCAGCGTATATCCCTCAAGCGGGAATAGCTACAATGAGCAGTTCTTC,CASSVYPSSGNSYNEQFF
.,.,TRBV18,TRBJ2-5,TGTGCCAGCTCACCTGGCTGGACAGAAGAAGAGACCCAGTACTTC,CASSPGWTEEETQYF
once,TRBD1,TRBV5-1,TRBJ2-1,TGCGCCAGCAGCCTCAGAAAGGCAGGGGGCTACAATGAGCAGTTCTTC,CASSLRKAGGYNEQFF
.,.,TRBV6-1,TRBJ2-2,TGTGCCAGCAGTTTCGCCAACACCGGGGAGCTGTTTTTT,CASSFANTGELFF
.,.,TRBV11-2,TRBJ1-2,TGTGCCAGCAGGGGGCCGGCGGCTAACTATGGCTACACCTTC,CASRGPAANYGYTF
.,.,TRBV11-2,TRBJ2-5,TGTGCCAGCAGCTTAGTCTTCAGGGTCCAAGAGACCCAGTACTTC,CASSLVFRVQETQYF
.,.,TRBV7-8,TRBJ2-4,TGTGCCAGCAGCCAACTCGAGGGGGCCAAAAACATTCAGTACTTC,CASSQLEGAKNIQYF
.,.,TRBV19,TRBJ1-4,TGTGCCAGTAGTGGCCCGAGGGGGGCAACTAATGAAAAACTGTTTTTT,CASSGPRGATNEKLFF
once,.,TRBV27,TRBJ2-7,TGTGCCAGCAGTTTATCGCAGACCTACGAGCAGTACTTC,CASSLSQTYEQYF